The rows below give T cell receptor beta chains drawn from one sample of a study of T cells in localized non-small cell lung cancer. Some clones are missing from TCRdb's copy, which holds only in-frame ones; the method was immunoSEQ multiplex PCR. The sample consists of more than 20,000 clones, about 90% of them appearing once. The sample consisted of peripheral blood, taken before any cancer treatment. The receptor source for this set is a male donor at least 60 years old with stage I squamous cell lung carcinoma. CDR3s include the opening cysteine and the closing phenylalanine or tryptophan. Each record gives: J gene, V gene, clone size, CDR3 protein. Clone size is shown for a subset of rows, as once, few, many or a class of expanded clone.

TRBJ1-2	TRBV11-3	-	CASSFDGYTF
TRBJ1-1	TRBV6-5	-	CASSYSPGRPEAFF
TRBJ1-1	TRBV21-1	-	CASTQAPTLGNTEAFF
TRBJ1-2	TRBV6-1	-	CASSEEYYGYTF
TRBJ2-6	TRBV18	-	CASSPLQGPGGANVLTF
TRBJ2-2	TRBV6-4	-	CASSEVRANTGELFF
TRBJ2-7	TRBV29-1	-	CSVEDRDYEQYF
TRBJ2-7	TRBV11-3	-	CASSLRRGFGEQYF
TRBJ2-7	TRBV12-2	-	CASRLEPLDRASNYEQYF
TRBJ1-6	TRBV7-6	-	CASSLASGSENSPLHF
TRBJ1-2	TRBV4-2	-	CASSPPTGTLNYGYTF
TRBJ2-3	TRBV7-8	-	CASSTNTDTQYF
-	TRBV11-2	-	CASSLVLRAAYEQYF
TRBJ1-5	TRBV4-3	-	CASSQGRGQPQHF
TRBJ2-2	TRBV15	-	CATSRSPTSLNTGELFF
TRBJ2-7	TRBV7-8	once	CASSSREVQGHEQYF
TRBJ2-5	TRBV4-2	-	CASSRTEQETQYF
TRBJ2-7	TRBV30	-	CAWSVGGEQYF
TRBJ2-7	TRBV12-5	-	CASGFGQGSYEQYF
TRBJ2-5	TRBV4-1	-	CASSQDGGPQETQYF
TRBJ1-1	TRBV11-2	few	CASSSQGLRRAFF
TRBJ2-7	TRBV19	once	CASSIGLTYEQYF
TRBJ2-4	TRBV9	-	CASSSRPGAKNIQYF
TRBJ1-1	TRBV7-2	-	CASSFLRAAEAFF
TRBJ1-2	TRBV27	-	CASRGTGSGYTF
TRBJ1-2	TRBV5-1	-	CASKGKNPANYGYTF
TRBJ2-2	TRBV14	-	CASSQDRNSGTGELFF
TRBJ2-2	TRBV9	-	CASSVRGTSSGELFF
TRBJ2-7	TRBV4-1	-	CASSLSGSSYEQYF
TRBJ2-7	TRBV5-4	-	CASSSDRGGYEQYF
TRBJ1-1	TRBV5-1	once	CASSILRENTEAFF
TRBJ2-7	TRBV5-1	-	CASSFREDHEQYF
TRBJ2-3	TRBV9	-	CASSATGTSAGQYF
TRBJ2-7	TRBV10-3	-	CAIKSGGTYEQYF
TRBJ2-5	TRBV6-1	-	CASSTSWAGGETQYF
TRBJ2-1	TRBV9	-	CASSVVGSGSYNEQFF
TRBJ2-1	TRBV7-2	-	CASTLNSDEQFF